This T cell receptor beta chain was identified in a study of cytomegalovirus exposure and HLA in healthy donors. The study's findings and limits: Across donors, most TCRs were seen rarely, yet some public ones were widespread. The study flagged about 150 TCR beta chains as cytomegalovirus-associated.

This clone occurred once. The antigen is unknown. Data came from immunoSEQ multiplex PCR; TCRdb stores just in-frame clones and leaves some out. The sample has some 180,000 clones; 80% to 90% are singletons. This CDR3 is 15 amino acids long. The V end was cut by 4 bases, the J end by 7 bases, with 17 bases between. Germline V CDR1 and CDR2: SGHTS, YDEGEE. The specimen was PBMCs. The chain uses TRBV5-8 and TRBJ2-2, with D perhaps TRBD1 (5 bases). The receptor was derived from a woman aged 25 to 39 in good health and CMV-seronegative. In nucleotides, the CDR3 is TGTGCCAGCAGCGCCAGGGTATGGGGCATCGGGGAGCTGTTTTTT. It translates to CASSARVWGIGELFF.